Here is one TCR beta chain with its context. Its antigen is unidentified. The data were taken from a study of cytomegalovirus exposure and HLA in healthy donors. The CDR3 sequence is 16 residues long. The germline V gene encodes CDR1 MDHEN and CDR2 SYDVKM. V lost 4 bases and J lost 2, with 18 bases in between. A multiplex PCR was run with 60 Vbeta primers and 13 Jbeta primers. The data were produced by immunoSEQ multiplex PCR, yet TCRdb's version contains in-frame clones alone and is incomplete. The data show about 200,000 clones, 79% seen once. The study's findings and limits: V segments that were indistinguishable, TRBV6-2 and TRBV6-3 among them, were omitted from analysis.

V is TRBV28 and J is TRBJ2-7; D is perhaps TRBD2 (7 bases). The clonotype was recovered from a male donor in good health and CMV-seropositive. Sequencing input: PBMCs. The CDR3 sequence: CASSYGGLASTYEQYF. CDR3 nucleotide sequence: TGTGCCAGCAGTTACGGGGGGCTAGCGTCGACCTACGAGCAGTACTTC.